Described below is a single T cell receptor (beta chain) sequence and its context. As yet, its antigen is unknown. The CDR3 end lies 3 residues beyond the end of the read and is filled in from the germline J gene. Generated by immunoSEQ multiplex PCR, the TCRdb table keeps only in-frame clones and is missing some. This repertoire includes about 30,000 clones. The sample belongs to a study of Tregs in tolerant kidney transplant recipients. Broader study findings: Expanding Tregs on activated donor B cells appeared to best identify donor-specific TCRbeta clones.

The CDR3 extends over 15 amino acids. V lost 1 base, J lost 5 bases, and 5 bases stayed unmatched. From germline, CDR1 is DFQATT and CDR2 SNEGSKA (reference sequence). This TCR came from a human donor who received a combined kidney and bone marrow transplant. This material consisted of CD8+ T cells from blood, taken before the transplant. The chain couples TRBV20-1 to TRBJ2-7; 13 nucleotides match TRBD2. The DNA read from the CDR3 is TGCAGTGCTAGAGTACCGGGACTAGCGGGACACGAG. Protein sequence: CSARVPGLAGHE. The whole CDR3 protein reads CSARVPGLAGHEQYF.